Shown below are 18 T cell receptor beta chains from a single sample sequenced in a study of T cell responses to AZD1222 COVID-19 vaccine. Profiled with immunoSEQ multiplex PCR; TCRdb holds only in-frame clones, not every one. The data contain fewer than 45,000 clones, roughly nine tenths of them seen just once; the ten biggest clones take up approximately 7%. Sequencing used peripheral blood, obtained on day 0 of AZD1222 vaccination. These receptors came from an adult in good health.

V and J are TRBV12-3 or TRBV12-4 and TRBJ2-2; either TRBD1 or TRBD2 may fit D (5 bases each). The CDR3 sequence is 13 residues long. The germline V and J ends were trimmed by 2 bases and 9 bases, with 10 bases remaining between them. CDR3 protein: CASSLNGARELFF. In nucleotides, the CDR3 is TGTGCCAGCAGTTTAAACGGGGCCCGGGAGCTGTTTTTT.

The rearrangement uses TRBV19 and TRBJ1-2, with 8 positions matching TRBD1. The germline V gene encodes CDR1 LNHDA and CDR2 SQIVND (reference sequence). The ends lost 8 bases at V and 1 base at J; junction bases unmatched: 12. The length of the CDR3 is 16 residues. The CDR3 nucleotides are TGTGCCAGTCGGGTTTATCCGGGACAGGATAACTATGGCTACACCTTC. It codes for CASRVYPGQDNYGYTF.

The chain links TRBV7-2 to TRBJ2-7; 9 bases line up with TRBD2. Germline trimming cut 3 bases from V and 7 bases from J; bases unmatched to any gene: 4. The CDR3 covers 13 residues. Germline V CDR1 and CDR2: SGHTA, FQGNSA. The CDR3 sequence is CASSFYGLAEQYF. The CDR3 region has the DNA TGTGCCAGCAGCTTCTACGGACTAGCGGAGCAGTACTTC.

This chain connects TRBV11-2 to TRBJ2-7; TRBD2 agrees at 7 bases. Germline loops: CDR1 SGHAT, CDR2 FQNNGV. There are 14 residues in the CDR3. V gave up 1 base and J gave up 3 bases; unmatched junction bases: 3. The CDR3: CASSLGLADYEQYF. The CDR3 DNA is TGTGCCAGCAGCTTAGGCCTAGCGGACTACGAGCAGTACTTC.

The J gene is TRBJ1-1, the V gene TRBV6-4; TRBD1 aligns across 9 bases. The CDR3 length is 14 residues. Germline CDR1 is MRHNA and CDR2 is SNTAGT. V shed 2 bases, J shed 4 bases, and the junction held 2 bases outside the gene matches. The CDR3 here is CASSDTDRGTEAFF. For the CDR3, the DNA is TGTGCCAGCAGTGACACGGACAGGGGCACTGAAGCTTTCTTT.

The chain recombines TRBV9 with TRBJ1-2; D gene unclear. The V gene's germline CDR1 is SGDLS and CDR2 YYNGEE. V lost 0 bases and J lost 8, with 11 bases in between. This CDR3 is 13 amino acids long. The CDR3 spells CASSVVEREGYTF. The DNA for the CDR3 is TGTGCCAGCAGCGTAGTGGAACGAGAGGGCTACACCTTC.

V gene TRBV12-3 or TRBV12-4 combines with J gene TRBJ2-7, with 11 nucleotides matching TRBD2. The V and J ends lost 6 bases and 5 bases, in that order; junction bases with no gene match: 3. The CDR3 is 13 residues long. The CDR3 nucleotides read TGTGCCAGCAGACTAGCGGGGGTCAACGAGCAGTACTTC. Translating gives CASRLAGVNEQYF.

The chain recombines TRBV7-9 with TRBJ1-1, with 7 bases identical to TRBD1. Germline CDR1 is SEHNR and CDR2 is FQNEAQ (reference sequence). J was trimmed by 5 bases and V by 0 bases; bases with no gene match: 6. There are 15 residues in the CDR3. The DNA of the CDR3 is TGTGCCAGCAGCTTAGCAGGGGGCGAAGGAACTGAAGCTTTCTTT. Its protein product is CASSLAGGEGTEAFF.

This clone was counted only a few times. The chain recombines TRBV5-5 with TRBJ2-7, with 8 nucleotides matching TRBD1. V lost 4 bases, J lost 9 bases, and 15 bases stayed unmatched. CDR1 and CDR2 (germline): SGHKS, YYEKEE (reference sequence). The CDR3 has 15 residues. This chain's CDR3 is CASSDGRTGPRGQYF. In DNA form, the CDR3 reads TGTGCCAGCAGCGACGGCAGGACAGGGCCTCGAGGGCAGTACTTC. The whole variable domain, filled in from reference TRBV5-5 and TRBJ2-7, reads DAGVTQSPTHLIKTRGQQVTLRCSPISGHKSVSWYQQVLGQGPQFIFQYYEKEERGRGNFPDRFSARQFPNYSSELNVNALLLGDSALYLCASSDGRTGPRGQYFGPGTRLTVT.

This sequence joins TRBV10-3 and TRBJ2-7, with D hard to call. Germline lookup yields CDR1 ENHRY and CDR2 SYGVKD. The V end was cut by 2 bases, the J end by 5 bases, with 7 bases between. The CDR3 has 12 amino acids. CDR3 region: CAISEGFHEQYF. CDR3 nucleotides: TGTGCCATCAGTGAGGGGTTCCACGAGCAGTACTTC.

CDR3 nucleotides: TGTGCCAGCACCCCCCCACTCGGAACGACCGGGGAGCTGTTTTTT. Protein product: CASTPPLGTTGELFF. The chain employs TRBV5-8 and TRBJ2-2; D is unresolved. V was trimmed by 6 bases and J by 5 bases, leaving 17 bases between them. Germline assignment: CDR1 SGHTS and CDR2 YDEGEE. The CDR3 contains 15 residues.

V gene TRBV7-3 combines with J gene TRBJ1-1; D is uncertain. V gave up 0 bases and J gave up 1 base, with 12 bases separating them. CDR3 length equals 16 residues. Germline V gives CDR1 SGHTA, CDR2 FQGTGA. Written as DNA, the CDR3 is TGTGCCAGCAGCTTAACGGCAGCAGCTTCGAACACTGAAGCTTTCTTT. This gives the protein CASSLTAAASNTEAFF. Looking up the rest from reference TRBV7-3 and TRBJ1-1 gives the full variable domain: GAGVSQTPSNKVTEKGKYVELRCDPISGHTALYWYRQSLGQGPEFLIYFQGTGAADDSGLPNDRFFAVRPEGSVSTLKIQRTERGDSAVYLCASSLTAAASNTEAFFGQGTRLTVV.

In regard to this clone: Distinct nucleotide sequences in the sample also encode this CDR3. V gene TRBV27 combines with J gene TRBJ2-6; D not resolved. Between the trimmed V and J ends, which lost 4 bases and 0 bases, there was a span of 4 bases. This CDR3 has 14 amino acids. CDR1 and CDR2 from the germline V gene are MNHEY and SMNVEV (reference sequence). CDR3 nucleotides: TGTGCCAGCAGTTATTCCTCTGGGGCCAACGTCCTGACTTTC. Amino acids: CASSYSSGANVLTF.

This clone was counted a single time. This chain links TRBV5-1 with TRBJ2-2; 11 bases agree with TRBD2. Germline CDR1 reads SGHRS; CDR2 reads YFSETQ. V shed 3 bases, J shed 1 base, and the junction held 5 bases outside the gene matches. The CDR3 contains 17 residues. The CDR3 DNA follows: TGCGCCAGCAGCTCCCCCGGGACTAGCGGGAACACCGGGGAGCTGTTTTTT. It codes for CASSSPGTSGNTGELFF.

The chain joins TRBV6-5 to TRBJ2-7; 10 bases fit TRBD2. CDR1 is MNHEY, CDR2 SVGAGI, per germline. The CDR3 covers 15 residues. J lost 4 bases, V lost 0 bases, and 3 bases had no gene match. The CDR3 bases are TGTGCCAGCAGTTACTCGGGACTAGCGAATTACGAGCAGTACTTC. It codes for CASSYSGLANYEQYF.

The chain joins TRBV24-1 to TRBJ2-5; 7 bases map to TRBD1. Germline V gene lookup returns CDR1 KGHDR and CDR2 SFDVKD. This CDR3 is built from 12 residues. The ends lost 0 bases at V and 13 bases at J; junction bases unmatched: 4. The CDR3 reads CATSDLRQGVYF. CDR3 sequence (DNA): TGTGCCACCAGTGATTTGCGGCAGGGGGTGTACTTC.

This sequence joins TRBV6-1 and TRBJ1-2; D perhaps matches TRBD1 (5 bases). The CDR3 is 16 residues long. V gave up 1 base and J gave up 2 bases, with 14 bases separating them. CDR1 and CDR2 from the germline V gene are MNHNS and SASEGT. CDR3 in amino acids: CASSEVRGAGNYGYTF. For the CDR3, the DNA is TGTGCCAGCAGTGAAGTCAGAGGGGCGGGGAACTATGGCTACACCTTC.

The chain is built from TRBV5-1 and TRBJ1-1, with no clear D. V gave up 0 bases and J gave up 8 bases, with 11 bases separating them. The germline CDR1 and CDR2 sequences are SGHRS and YFSETQ. CDR3 length: 13 amino acids. CDR3 loop: CASSLEGLGEAFF. CDR3 DNA: TGCGCCAGCAGCTTGGAAGGGCTGGGAGAAGCTTTCTTT.